This T cell receptor beta chain was obtained from a study of cytotoxic CD8 clonotypes in ibrutinib-treated CLL. Repertoires were generated with immunoSEQ multiplex PCR, while TCRdb's copy carries only in-frame clones and drops some. The repertoire holds roughly 150,000 clones, with about 80% as singletons. CDR3 length equals 16 residues. CDR1 is MDHEN, CDR2 SYDVKM, per germline. The trim removed 6 bases at V and 0 bases at J, leaving 4 bases unmatched. The gene calls are TRBV28 and TRBJ2-3; 12 bases fit TRBD2. This TCR derives from a human donor with chronic lymphocytic leukemia. The input for sequencing was PBMCs, taken after 24 months of ibrutinib treatment. CDR3 region: CASRRTSGTSTDTQYF. The DNA for the CDR3 is TGTGCCAGCAGACGGACTAGCGGGACAAGCACAGATACGCAGTATTTT.